The present T cell receptor (beta chain) was sequenced within a study of cytomegalovirus exposure and HLA in healthy donors. Study observations and caveats: Cytomegalovirus association was assigned to about 150 TCR beta chains.

CDR1 SQVTM and CDR2 ANQGSEA come from the germline V gene. With 3 bases clipped from V and 12 bases from J, the junction kept 12 bases outside the gene matches. This CDR3 is built from 13 residues. As regards this clone: The antigen is not known.

Profiling relied on immunoSEQ multiplex PCR, and the TCRdb table lists in-frame clones only, not all of them. This table holds roughly 150,000 clones, around 81% found once. The source of this sequence is a man aged 25 to 40 in good health and CMV-seropositive. Sequenced input: PBMCs. The chain couples TRBV29-1 to TRBJ1-2; TRBD1 matches at 8 bases. CDR3 sequence: CSVDGQGANSHTF. CDR3 sequence (DNA): TGCAGCGTTGACGGGCAGGGGGCGAATTCGCACACCTTC.